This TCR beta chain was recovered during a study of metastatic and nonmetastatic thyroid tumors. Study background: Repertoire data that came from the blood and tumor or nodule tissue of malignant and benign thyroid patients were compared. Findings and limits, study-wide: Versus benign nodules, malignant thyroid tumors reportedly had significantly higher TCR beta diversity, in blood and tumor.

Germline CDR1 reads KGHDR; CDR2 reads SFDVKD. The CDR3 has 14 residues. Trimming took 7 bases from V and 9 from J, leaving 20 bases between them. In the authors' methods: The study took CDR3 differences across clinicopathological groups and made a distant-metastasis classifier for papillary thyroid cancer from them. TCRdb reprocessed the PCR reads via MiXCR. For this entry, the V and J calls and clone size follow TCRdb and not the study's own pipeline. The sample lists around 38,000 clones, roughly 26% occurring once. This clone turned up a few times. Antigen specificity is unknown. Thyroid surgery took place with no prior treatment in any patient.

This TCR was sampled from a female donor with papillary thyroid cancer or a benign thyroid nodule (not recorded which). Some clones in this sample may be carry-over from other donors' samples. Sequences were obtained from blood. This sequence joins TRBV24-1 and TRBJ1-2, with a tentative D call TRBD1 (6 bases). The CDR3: CATRVWDKVMCYTF. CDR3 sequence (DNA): TGTGCCACCAGAGTGTGGGACAAGGTTATGTGCTACACCTTC.